This TCR beta chain was identified during a study of blood T cell repertoires in COVID-19. Study-wide context: The study drew acute and convalescent COVID-19 samples from the United States, Italy and Spain. From T cells, B-cell-depleted T cells, or PBMCs came the material, which was cDNA or gDNA.

In the study's own analysis: From reference gene primer amplification, estimates of nucleated cell counts were derived. TCRdb's table, derived via immunoSEQ multiplex PCR, lists solely in-frame clones and lacks some. V and J calls and clone size follow that table, whereas D and trimming were derived from the DNA. The table shows roughly 250,000 clones, with 91% occurring only once. Enrolled during active infection, Seattle patients were then followed longitudinally. This TCR came from a young adult with COVID-19, enrolled during active disease. The sample was peripheral blood.

The CDR3 DNA sequence: TGTGCCAGCAGCTTAGCGACAGGGGGCTGGGAGACCCAGTACTTC. As protein: CASSLATGGWETQYF. J is TRBJ2-5 and V is TRBV7-2; 10 bases agree with TRBD1. The CDR3 spans 15 residues. CDR1 and CDR2 (germline): SGHTA, FQGNSA. Losses at the gene ends were 0 bases for V and 5 bases for J; bases not matched to a gene: 3.